A single sample is the source of the 3 T cell receptor beta chains below, sequenced in a study of identical twins. MiXCR, run by TCRdb on the 5' RACE reads, gives a single entry per CDR3 protein. Of hundreds of thousands of distinct CDR3 sequences listed, 8.6% are singletons. These records were also assigned to another study, of yellow fever vaccine responses in identical twins.

The sample consisted of PBMCs. The receptors were sampled from a woman aged 18-29 years in good health.

This clonotype was picked up a small number of times. The chain is built from TRBV6-5 and TRBJ2-7; no definite D call. The length of the CDR3 is 19 residues. Germline-derived CDR1 and CDR2 are MNHEY and SVGAGI. Trimming removed 0 bases at V and 4 bases at J, with 25 bases between. The CDR3 is CASSYSIMGLVGRPYEQYF. The CDR3 DNA follows: TGTGCCAGCAGTTACTCGATTATGGGGTTGGTGGGCCGGCCTTACGAGCAGTACTTC.

This clonotype came up many times. The V gene is TRBV15, the J gene TRBJ2-3; 9 bases map to TRBD2. V lost 1 base, J lost 6 bases, and 8 bases stayed unmatched. Per the germline V gene, CDR1 is LNHNV and CDR2 is YYDKDF (reference sequence). The CDR3 sequence is 16 residues long. CDR3 sequence reads: CATSRGDSGRVDTQYF. The CDR3 nucleotides read TGTGCCACCAGCAGAGGGGATAGCGGGAGAGTGGATACGCAGTATTTT.

This clonotype showed up just a few times. The V gene is TRBV6-2 or TRBV6-3, the J gene TRBJ2-5; the D is unclear. V lost 8 bases to trimming and J lost 1 base, with 14 bases between them. The CDR3 sequence is 14 residues long. The germline V gene encodes CDR1 MNHEY and CDR2 SVGEGT. The CDR3, as DNA: TGTGCCAGCGCCCCTTGGGTGATCCAAGAGACCCAGTACTTC. The encoded protein is CASAPWVIQETQYF.